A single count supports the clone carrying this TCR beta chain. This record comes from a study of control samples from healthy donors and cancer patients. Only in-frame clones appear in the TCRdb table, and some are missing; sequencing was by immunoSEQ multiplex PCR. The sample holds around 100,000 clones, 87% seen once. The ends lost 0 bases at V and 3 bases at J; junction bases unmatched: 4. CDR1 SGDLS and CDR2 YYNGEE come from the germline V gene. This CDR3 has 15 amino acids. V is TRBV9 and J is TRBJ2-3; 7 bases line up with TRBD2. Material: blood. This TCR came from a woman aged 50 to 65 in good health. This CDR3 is CASSVGQGGTDTQYF. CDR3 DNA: TGTGCCAGCAGCGTAGGGCAGGGAGGGACAGATACGCAGTATTTT.